These 27 T cell receptor beta chains share one sample of origin, sequenced in a study of T-cell memory formation after mild COVID-19. TCRdb used MiXCR to reprocess the 5' RACE reads, holding one entry per CDR3 protein. This table holds 90,000 to 130,000 distinct CDR3 sequences, over 15% found once. The sample was PBMCs or a T cell subset sorted from them (not recorded which). These receptors came from a young man who had mild COVID-19 (a few samples of this study predate the infection). Cell type and time point are not known.

This clonotype has just a few counts. The chain couples TRBV28 to TRBJ2-2; D is ambiguous. Trimming pared 8 bases from V and 5 bases from J, leaving 15 bases between. Germline assignment: CDR1 MDHEN and CDR2 SYDVKM. There are 14 residues in the CDR3. As DNA, the CDR3 is TGTGCCAGCGGCCCGGCCCTGGAGACCGGGGAGCTGTTTTTT. Translated, it gives CASGPALETGELFF.

V gene TRBV28 combines with J gene TRBJ1-2; a possible D gene is TRBD1 (5 bases). V was cut by 6 bases and J by 3 bases, with 17 bases left in between. Germline V gene data show CDR1 as MDHEN and CDR2 as SYDVKM. This CDR3 contains 15 residues. The CDR3 loop reads CASSTSRELDYGYTF. The CDR3 DNA reads TGTGCCAGCAGCACCTCCAGGGAATTGGACTATGGCTACACCTTC.

The chain combines TRBV4-1 with TRBJ2-7; 8 nucleotides line up with TRBD2. The CDR3 is 16 amino acids. V was clipped by 1 base and J by 4 bases; unmatched bases: 9. Germline V CDR1 and CDR2: MGHRA, YSYEKL. Here the CDR3 reads CASSQATSGPFYEQYF. CDR3 DNA: TGCGCCAGCAGCCAAGCCACTAGCGGACCCTTTTACGAGCAGTACTTC.

The chain couples TRBV12-3 or TRBV12-4 to TRBJ2-2, with TRBD2 as a possible D gene (6 bases). The CDR3 runs to 15 residues. V was clipped by 5 bases and J by 4 bases, with 14 bases between them. CDR3 nucleotide sequence: TGTGCCAGCAGTGGACCCGGGGGAACCACCGGGGAGCTGTTTTTT. The encoded protein is CASSGPGGTTGELFF.

The chain uses TRBV6-6 and TRBJ1-6; possible D gene TRBD1, 5 bases. Germline V gives CDR1 MNHNY, CDR2 SVGAGI (reference sequence). The CDR3 length is 14 residues. With 3 bases removed from V and 10 bases from J, the gap between germline ends came to 13 bases. CDR3 in amino acids: CASSYKGDESPLHF. The CDR3 coding sequence is TGTGCCAGCAGTTATAAAGGGGACGAGTCACCCCTCCACTTT.

The chain combines TRBV27 with TRBJ2-7, with 8 bases fitting TRBD1. Trimming took 8 bases from V and 2 from J; bases not matched to a gene: 11. CDR1 and CDR2 from the germline V gene are MNHEY and SMNVEV (reference sequence). The length of the CDR3 is 15 residues. CDR3 in amino acids: CASLEEGQEAYEQYF. CDR3 in DNA: TGTGCCAGCCTCGAGGAGGGACAGGAAGCCTACGAGCAGTACTTC.

This clonotype was seen a handful of times. The chain couples TRBV7-2 to TRBJ2-3; weak D call: TRBD1 (6 bases). Germline V CDR1 and CDR2: SGHTA, FQGNSA. Trimming cost V 5 bases and J 2 bases, with 11 bases left between them. This CDR3 has 14 amino acids. The CDR3, as DNA: TGTGCCAGCAGCCGGGACACACCCACAGATACGCAGTATTTT. Translating it yields CASSRDTPTDTQYF.

The gene calls are TRBV3-1 and TRBJ1-5, with 7 bases matching TRBD1. With 9 bases clipped from V and 7 bases from J, the junction kept 9 bases outside the gene matches. The CDR3 loop spans 13 amino acids. The V gene's germline CDR1 is LGHDT and CDR2 YNNKEL (reference sequence). The CDR3 sequence is CASSQGPEQPQHF. Here the CDR3 DNA reads TGTGCCAGTTCACAGGGGCCGGAGCAGCCCCAGCATTTT.

In this sample, this clonotype turned up many times. The chain combines TRBV7-6 with TRBJ2-3; 13 nucleotides match TRBD2. The CDR3 is 16 amino acids. The V and J ends lost 5 bases and 0 bases, in that order; junction bases with no gene match: 2. Germline V CDR1 and CDR2: SGHVS, FNYEAQ. CDR3 nucleotide sequence: TGTGCCAGCAGCCCGGGACTAGCGGGGAGCACAGATACGCAGTATTTT. Translated, it gives CASSPGLAGSTDTQYF.

The V gene is TRBV5-1, the J gene TRBJ2-4; D call uncertain. This CDR3 contains 14 residues. V was clipped by 0 bases and J by 5 bases, with 9 bases between them. The germline gives CDR1 SGHRS, CDR2 YFSETQ. For the CDR3, the DNA is TGCGCCAGCAGCTTGGGGGGTCAGGAAAACATTCAGTACTTC. Translating it yields CASSLGGQENIQYF.

This clonotype came up a few times. The V gene is TRBV5-6, the J gene TRBJ2-3, with TRBD1 as a possible D gene (5 bases). The CDR3 has 12 amino acids. The germline V and J ends were trimmed by 4 bases and 6 bases, with 9 bases remaining between them. Germline lookup yields CDR1 SGHDT and CDR2 YYEEEE. The CDR3 reads CASSEQVDTQYF. DNA for the CDR3: TGTGCCAGCAGCGAACAGGTGGATACGCAGTATTTT.

The table lists this clonotype with a few counts. The V gene is TRBV12-3 or TRBV12-4, the J gene TRBJ1-2; D gene ambiguous. V was trimmed by 6 bases and J by 2 bases, leaving 4 bases between them. This CDR3 is 11 amino acids long. The CDR3 nucleotides are TGTGCCAGCAGAAGGAACTATGGCTACACCTTC. This encodes CASRRNYGYTF.

In its sample, this clonotype was seen a few times. The chain couples TRBV12-3 or TRBV12-4 to TRBJ2-5; maybe TRBD2 (5 bases). V lost 2 bases, J lost 5 bases, and 12 bases lay in between. The CDR3 is 14 amino acids. The CDR3 DNA follows: TGTGCCAGCAGTTTAATGTCGGGGATGGAGACCCAGTACTTC. Its protein is CASSLMSGMETQYF.

The CDR3 DNA reads TGCGCCAGCAGCGTGGGACAGGACAAGAACACTGAAGCTTTCTTT. This gives the protein CASSVGQDKNTEAFF. The chain couples TRBV5-1 to TRBJ1-1; 8 bases are a match to TRBD1. J was trimmed by 1 base and V by 4 bases; bases with no gene match: 6. This CDR3 contains 15 residues. Germline V gene lookup returns CDR1 SGHRS and CDR2 YFSETQ.

The chain links TRBV7-2 to TRBJ1-4; D is uncertain. Germline CDR1 reads SGHTA; CDR2 reads FQGNSA. V was trimmed by 4 bases and J by 7 bases, leaving 7 bases between them. This CDR3 comprises 12 residues. The CDR3 nucleotides are TGTGCCAGCAGCTCTCGAGGTGAAAAACTGTTTTTT. This sequence encodes CASSSRGEKLFF.

This clonotype has a handful of counts. The rearrangement joins TRBV7-2 to TRBJ2-5, with unresolved D. The germline V and J ends were trimmed by 5 bases and 0 bases, with 13 bases remaining between them. This CDR3 spans 15 amino acids. Germline loops: CDR1 SGHTA, CDR2 FQGNSA. CDR3: CASSPSGVNQETQYF. CDR3 sequence (DNA): TGTGCCAGCAGCCCCAGTGGGGTAAACCAAGAGACCCAGTACTTC.

This clonotype was seen a handful of times. The chain recombines TRBV4-3 with TRBJ2-2; D is ambiguous. The CDR3 sequence is 14 residues long. The germline gives CDR1 LGHNA, CDR2 YSLEER. V lost 4 bases and J lost 1, with 7 bases in between. CDR3 nucleotide sequence: TGCGCCAGCAGCCCCGGTTGGAACACCGGGGAGCTGTTTTTT. It codes for CASSPGWNTGELFF.

This clonotype was observed a handful of times. The chain has TRBV12-3 or TRBV12-4 and TRBJ1-1; D gene ambiguous. Deletions cut 2 bases from V and 1 base from J, with 2 bases between. The CDR3 spans 12 residues. CDR3 nucleotides: TGTGCCAGCAGTTTAACGAACACTGAAGCTTTCTTT. Its translation is CASSLTNTEAFF.

V is TRBV5-4 and J is TRBJ2-1; 10 nucleotides agree with TRBD1. CDR3 length equals 15 residues. V trimming: 3 bases; J trimming: 7 bases; junction bases outside the gene matches: 7. CDR1 is SGHNT, CDR2 YYREEE, per germline (reference sequence). CDR3 nucleotide sequence: TGTGCCAGCAGCTCACGACAGGGGGCAGGGAATGAGCAGTTCTTC. It encodes CASSSRQGAGNEQFF.

This clonotype was counted only a few times. This chain connects TRBV9 to TRBJ2-5; D not resolved. Per germline, CDR1 SGDLS and CDR2 YYNGEE. CDR3 length: 13 amino acids. The germline V and J ends were trimmed by 0 bases and 6 bases, with 9 bases remaining between them. CDR3 in DNA: TGTGCCAGCAGCGTAGGAGTCAAGCAGACCCAGTACTTC. Amino acids: CASSVGVKQTQYF.

This CDR3 reads CSAMDGGGNQPQHF. The CDR3 region has the DNA TGCAGTGCTATGGACGGGGGCGGCAATCAGCCCCAGCATTTT. V gene TRBV20-1 combines with J gene TRBJ1-5; a weak D match, TRBD1 (6 bases). V was trimmed by 4 bases and J by 2 bases, leaving 12 bases between them. The CDR3 totals 14 residues. Germline V gives CDR1 DFQATT, CDR2 SNEGSKA (reference sequence).

The chain joins TRBV5-6 to TRBJ1-2, with 7 bases identical to TRBD1. Trimming cost V 6 bases and J 8 bases; bases outside gene matches: 16. CDR1 and CDR2 from the germline V gene are SGHDT and YYEEEE. The CDR3 length is 15 residues. This chain's CDR3 is CASTTRSTGLGGYTF. The CDR3 coding sequence is TGTGCCAGCACCACAAGATCGACAGGGCTCGGCGGCTACACCTTC. Together with reference TRBV5-6 and TRBJ1-2, the CDR3 gives the full variable domain: DAGVTQSPTHLIKTRGQQVTLRCSPKSGHDTVSWYQQALGQGPQFIFQYYEEEERQRGNFPDRFSGHQFPNYSSELNVNALLLGDSALYLCASTTRSTGLGGYTFGSGTRLTVV.

The chain employs TRBV5-1 and TRBJ1-2; perhaps TRBD1 as D (6 bases). V lost 0 bases, J lost 4 bases, and 19 bases lay in between. The germline CDR1 and CDR2 sequences are SGHRS and YFSETQ. The length of the CDR3 is 17 residues. The CDR3 DNA is TGCGCCAGCAGCTTGGGAGACGCGGACAGCTTATCCTATGGCTACACCTTC. Protein product: CASSLGDADSLSYGYTF.

J is TRBJ2-5 and V is TRBV10-3, with TRBD1 identical over 10 bases. J gave up 5 bases and V 6 bases, and 3 bases lay outside the gene matches. This CDR3 is 13 amino acids long. Germline values: CDR1 ENHRY, CDR2 SYGVKD. The CDR3 DNA is TGTGCCATCAGGGGGACAGGGGAGGAGACCCAGTACTTC. Protein product: CAIRGTGEETQYF.

This clonotype has only one observation. This chain uses TRBV10-3 with TRBJ2-2, with 10 bases fitting TRBD2. Trimming cost V 11 bases and J 1 base; bases outside gene matches: 4. The germline CDR1 and CDR2 sequences are ENHRY and SYGVKD. This CDR3 has 14 amino acids. The CDR3 DNA reads TGTGCCGTCCGACTAGCGGGGAACACCGGGGAGCTGTTTTTT. Translating gives CAVRLAGNTGELFF.

CDR3 coding DNA: TGTGCCAGCAGCTTAGGACTAGCGGGGGATCAAGAGACCCAGTACTTC. Translated, it gives CASSLGLAGDQETQYF. The V and J genes are TRBV5-5 and TRBJ2-5; 13 nucleotides match TRBD2. Germline loops: CDR1 SGHKS, CDR2 YYEKEE (reference sequence). The junction had 3 bases not matched to a gene; V was cut back by 2 bases and J by 2 bases. The CDR3 runs to 16 residues.

This clonotype was found a few times. This chain uses TRBV5-1 with TRBJ1-1, with a tentative D call TRBD1 (5 bases). V was trimmed by 8 bases and J by 4 bases, leaving 12 bases between them. The germline gives CDR1 SGHRS, CDR2 YFSETQ. This CDR3 has 12 amino acids. The CDR3 is CASGTDITEAFF. The CDR3 region has the DNA TGCGCCAGTGGGACCGACATCACTGAAGCTTTCTTT. Together with reference TRBV5-1 and TRBJ1-1, the CDR3 gives the full variable domain: KAGVTQTPRYLIKTRGQQVTLSCSPISGHRSVSWYQQTPGQGLQFLFEYFSETQRNKGNFPGRFSGRQFSNSRSEMNVSTLELGDSALYLCASGTDITEAFFGQGTRLTVV.